This T cell receptor beta chain was captured by sequencing in a study of blood T cell repertoires in COVID-19. Looking at the study overall: From the United States, Italy and Spain came samples of acute and convalescent COVID-19. Sample material is recorded as cDNA or gDNA derived from T cells, B-cell-depleted T cells, or PBMCs.

Authors' processing steps: Counts of nucleated cells, estimated from reference gene primer amplification, were obtained. Libraries were prepared by immunoSEQ multiplex PCR; TCRdb keeps only in-frame clonotypes and omits some of them. From that table come the V and J calls and clone size; the DNA was used to work out D and trimming. Of roughly 150,000 clones in the sample, around 88% were seen once. Sequencing was carried out using peripheral blood. The TCR originated in a human donor in a cohort sampled during active COVID-19.

The CDR3 DNA sequence: TGTGCCAGCATTGGCAGGGAGGAAGGCACTGAAGCTTTCTTT. Amino acid sequence: CASIGREEGTEAFF. The chain has TRBV2 and TRBJ1-1; a weak D match, TRBD1 (5 bases). Germline V gene lookup returns CDR1 SNHLY and CDR2 FYNNEI. Trimming took 7 bases from V and 4 from J, leaving 16 bases between them. The CDR3 loop spans 14 amino acids.